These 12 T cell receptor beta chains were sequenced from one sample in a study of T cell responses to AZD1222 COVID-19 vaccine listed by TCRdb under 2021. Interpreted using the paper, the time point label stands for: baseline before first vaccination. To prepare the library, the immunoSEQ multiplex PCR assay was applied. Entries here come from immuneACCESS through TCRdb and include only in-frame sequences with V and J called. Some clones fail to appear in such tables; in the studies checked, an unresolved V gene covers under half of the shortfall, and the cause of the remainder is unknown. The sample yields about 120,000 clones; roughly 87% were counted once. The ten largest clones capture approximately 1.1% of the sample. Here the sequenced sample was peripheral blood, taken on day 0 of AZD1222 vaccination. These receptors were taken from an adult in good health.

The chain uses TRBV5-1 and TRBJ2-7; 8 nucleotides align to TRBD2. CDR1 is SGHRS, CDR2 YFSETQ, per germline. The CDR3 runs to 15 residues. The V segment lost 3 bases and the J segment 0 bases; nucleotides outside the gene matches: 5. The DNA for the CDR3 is TGCGCCAGCAGCTCCTTAGCGGGGAGCTCCTACGAGCAGTACTTC. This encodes CASSSLAGSSYEQYF.

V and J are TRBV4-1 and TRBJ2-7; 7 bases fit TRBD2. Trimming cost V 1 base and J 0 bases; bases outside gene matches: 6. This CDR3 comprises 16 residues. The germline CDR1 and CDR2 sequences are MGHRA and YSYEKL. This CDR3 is CASSQVMRGSSYEQYF. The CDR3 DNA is TGCGCCAGCAGCCAAGTTATGCGGGGGAGCTCCTACGAGCAGTACTTC.

The CDR3 region has the DNA TGTGCCAGCAGTTACTCGTTGGCGTATAGCAATCAGCCCCAGCATTTT. Translated, it gives CASSYSLAYSNQPQHF. V is TRBV6-2 or TRBV6-3 and J is TRBJ1-5; D remains unclear. The CDR3 spans 16 residues. Germline loops: CDR1 MNHEY, CDR2 SVGEGT. V was clipped by 0 bases and J by 0 bases, with 9 bases between them.

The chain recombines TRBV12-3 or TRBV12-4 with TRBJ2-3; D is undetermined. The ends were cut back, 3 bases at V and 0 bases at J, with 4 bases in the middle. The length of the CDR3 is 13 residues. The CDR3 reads CASSLFSTDTQYF. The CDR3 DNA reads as TGTGCCAGCAGTTTGTTTAGCACAGATACGCAGTATTTT.

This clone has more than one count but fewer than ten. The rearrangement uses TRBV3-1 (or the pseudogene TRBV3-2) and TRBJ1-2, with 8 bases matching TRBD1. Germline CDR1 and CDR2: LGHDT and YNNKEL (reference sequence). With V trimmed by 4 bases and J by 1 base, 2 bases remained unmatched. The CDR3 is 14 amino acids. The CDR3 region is CASSPGQGNYGYTF. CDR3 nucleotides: TGTGCCAGCAGCCCCGGACAGGGTAACTATGGCTACACCTTC.

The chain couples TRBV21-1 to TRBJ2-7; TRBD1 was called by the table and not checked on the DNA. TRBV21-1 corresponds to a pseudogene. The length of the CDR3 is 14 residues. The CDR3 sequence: CASSKGQGPYEQYF. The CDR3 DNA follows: TGTGCCAGCAGCAAAGGACAGGGCCCCTACGAGCAGTACTTC.

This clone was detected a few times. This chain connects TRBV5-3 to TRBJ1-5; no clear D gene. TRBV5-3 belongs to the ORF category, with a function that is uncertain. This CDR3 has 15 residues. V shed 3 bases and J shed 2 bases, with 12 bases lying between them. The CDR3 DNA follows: TGTGCCAGAAGCTCGGATCGGCTGGGCAATCAGCCCCAGCATTTT. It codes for CARSSDRLGNQPQHF.

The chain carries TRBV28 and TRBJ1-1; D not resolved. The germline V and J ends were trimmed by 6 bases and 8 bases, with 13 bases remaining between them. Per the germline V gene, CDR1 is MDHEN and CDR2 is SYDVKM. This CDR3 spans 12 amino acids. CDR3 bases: TGTGCCAGCAGGGAACTCGGACGGGAAGCTTTCTTT. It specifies CASRELGREAFF.

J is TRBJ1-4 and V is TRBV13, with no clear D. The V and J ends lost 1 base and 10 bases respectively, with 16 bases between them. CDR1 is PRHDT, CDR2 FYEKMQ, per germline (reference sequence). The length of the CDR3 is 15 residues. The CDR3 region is CASSLVAGETGKLFF. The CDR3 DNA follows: TGTGCCAGCAGCTTAGTGGCCGGGGAGACGGGAAAACTGTTTTTT.

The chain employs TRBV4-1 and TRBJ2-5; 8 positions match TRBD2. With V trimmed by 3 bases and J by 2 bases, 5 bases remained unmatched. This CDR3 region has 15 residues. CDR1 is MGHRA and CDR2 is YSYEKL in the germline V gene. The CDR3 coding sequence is TGCGCCAGCAGCCAGAGCGGGGGCTCTCAAGAGACCCAGTACTTC. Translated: CASSQSGGSQETQYF.

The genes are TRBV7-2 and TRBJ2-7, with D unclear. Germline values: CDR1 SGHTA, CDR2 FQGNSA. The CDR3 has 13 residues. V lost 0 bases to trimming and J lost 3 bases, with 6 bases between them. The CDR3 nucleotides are TGTGCCAGCAGCTTAGCGATCAGCTACGAGCAGTACTTC. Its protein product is CASSLAISYEQYF.

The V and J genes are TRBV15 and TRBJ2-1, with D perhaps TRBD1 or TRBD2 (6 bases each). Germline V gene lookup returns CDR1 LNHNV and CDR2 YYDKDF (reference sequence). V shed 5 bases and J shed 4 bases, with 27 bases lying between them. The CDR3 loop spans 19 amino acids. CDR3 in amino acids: CATSPRVTRRGVSYNEQFF. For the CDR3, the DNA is TGTGCCACCAGCCCGAGAGTGACTAGGAGGGGGGTCTCATACAATGAGCAGTTCTTC.